The entry that follows covers one T cell receptor beta chain sequence. The data derive from a study of blood T cell repertoires in COVID-19. The V end lost 2 bases, the J end lost 8 bases, and 12 bases lay between the germline ends. Germline V CDR1 and CDR2: ENHRY, SYGVKD. This CDR3 is 14 amino acids long. Adults between roughly 18 and 90 years of age took part from 20 to 25 US areas. In the original workflow: It was from reference gene primer amplification that nucleated cell counts were estimated. Profiled with immunoSEQ multiplex PCR; TCRdb holds only in-frame clones, not every one. V and J calls plus clone size are reproduced from that table; the DNA served to infer D and trimming. Here the sample spans about 300,000 clones, over 75% being singletons.

The rearrangement joins TRBV10-3 to TRBJ1-4; D remains ambiguous. Sequencing was performed on PBMCs or T cells enriched from blood (not recorded which). This TCR derives from a young woman who had recovered from COVID-19. CDR3 region: CAISEGGNKEKLFF. The CDR3 nucleotides are TGTGCCATCAGTGAGGGAGGGAACAAAGAAAAACTGTTTTTT.